One sample yielded the 14 T cell receptor beta chains listed below, sequenced in a study of shared clonotypes between healthy human individuals. Data came from immunoSEQ multiplex PCR; TCRdb stores just in-frame clones and leaves some out. Of about 700,000 clones in the sample, 90% to 95% were seen once. The naive CD8 fraction comprised CD45RO-negative cells positively selected for CCR7 and excluded terminally differentiated effector memory CD45RA+ cells. What was sequenced was naive CD8+ T cells sorted from blood. These receptors all come from a man aged 30-40 years in good health.

A remark on this clone: A junction end diverges from the germline sequence, so it may reflect a read error. The rearrangement links TRBV28 to TRBJ2-5; 8 bases are shared with TRBD1. This CDR3 is built from 16 residues. Germline lookup yields CDR1 MDHEN and CDR2 SYDVKM. The CDR3 DNA follows: TGTGCCAGCAGTTTCCGGACAGGGTACAGTCAAGGGACCCAGTACTTC. Translation gives CASSFRTGYSQGTQYF.

In this sample, this clone turned up a few times. This chain connects TRBV19 to TRBJ2-7, with TRBD1 as a possible D gene (5 bases). V was shortened by 3 bases and J by 5 bases, with 11 bases between the two germline ends. The V gene's germline CDR1 is LNHDA and CDR2 SQIVND (reference sequence). The CDR3 runs 13 residues. DNA of the CDR3: TGTGCCAGTAGTATTTCGCAGGGAAACGAGCAGTACTTC. It specifies CASSISQGNEQYF.

V gene TRBV7-8 combines with J gene TRBJ2-3, with 10 nucleotides matching TRBD1. The CDR3 loop spans 17 amino acids. CDR1 and CDR2 from the germline V gene are SGHVS and FQNEAQ. Trimming at V came to 5 bases and at J to 1 base, leaving 9 bases not matched to a gene. The CDR3 nucleotides read TGTGCCAGCAGCCAAGCCCTAGGGACAGGGGGCACAGATACGCAGTATTTT. Translating it yields CASSQALGTGGTDTQYF.

The chain is built from TRBV25-1 and TRBJ2-1; D ambiguous. V was cut by 4 bases and J by 6 bases, with 10 bases left in between. CDR3 length equals 13 residues. Germline values: CDR1 MGHDK, CDR2 SYGVNS. The CDR3 nucleotides are TGTGCCAGCAGTGTGTCCCGAATCAATGAGCAGTTCTTC. It codes for CASSVSRINEQFF.

The V gene is TRBV12-2, the J gene TRBJ2-7; TRBD1 is the table's D call and was not checked against the DNA. TRBV12-2 is flagged as a pseudogene. The CDR3 extends over 15 amino acids. The CDR3 spells CASRFRQGQNYEQYF. The CDR3 DNA reads TGTGCAAGTCGCTTTAGACAGGGGCAAAACTACGAGCAGTACTTC.

The chain combines TRBV7-8 with TRBJ1-1, with 10 bases that match TRBD1. Trimming removed 3 bases from V and 1 base from J; junction bases left unmatched: 8. Germline values: CDR1 SGHVS, CDR2 FQNEAQ. The CDR3 runs to 17 residues. The CDR3 nucleotides are TGTGCCAGCAGCTTCGACAGGGGGCGGTTTGAGAACACTGAAGCTTTCTTT. This gives the protein CASSFDRGRFENTEAFF.

The chain is built from TRBV4-1 and TRBJ1-4; no clear D. Germline V lookup: CDR1 MGHRA, CDR2 YSYEKL. The CDR3 spans 15 residues. V gave up 3 bases and J gave up 5 bases, with 13 bases separating them. The CDR3 reads CASSQYVELNEKLFF. The CDR3 DNA follows: TGCGCCAGCAGCCAGTACGTAGAATTGAATGAAAAACTGTTTTTT.

V is TRBV5-1 and J is TRBJ1-2; TRBD1 matches at 7 bases. Trimming removed 5 bases from V and 2 bases from J; junction bases left unmatched: 3. Germline loops: CDR1 SGHRS, CDR2 YFSETQ. This CDR3 spans 13 amino acids. The CDR3 nucleotides read TGCGCCAGCAGTTTAGGGGGCAACTATGGCTACACCTTC. Encoded protein: CASSLGGNYGYTF. The full variable domain, in which reference TRBV5-1 and TRBJ1-2 provide the parts outside the CDR3, is KAGVTQTPRYLIKTRGQQVTLSCSPISGHRSVSWYQQTPGQGLQFLFEYFSETQRNKGNFPGRFSGRQFSNSRSEMNVSTLELGDSALYLCASSLGGNYGYTFGSGTRLTVV.

The CDR3 sequence: CASRTSGTPAETQYF. The CDR3 DNA reads as TGCGCCAGCAGGACTAGCGGGACCCCAGCGGAGACCCAGTACTTC. The chain combines TRBV10-2 with TRBJ2-5, with TRBD2 matching over 11 bases. There are 15 residues in the CDR3. V was pared by 6 bases and J by 5 bases, with 8 bases of the junction left unmatched. Germline V gene data show CDR1 as WSHSY and CDR2 as SAAADI.

CDR3 in DNA: TGTGCCAGTAGTATTGGTCGCGGACAGAGCACTGAAGCTTTCTTT. Encoded protein: CASSIGRGQSTEAFF. J is TRBJ1-1 and V is TRBV19; D possibly corresponds to TRBD1 (6 bases). This CDR3 is built from 15 residues. V lost 3 bases to trimming and J lost 4 bases, with 15 bases between them. In germline, CDR1 is LNHDA, CDR2 SQIVND (reference sequence).

The chain combines TRBV7-6 with TRBJ2-1; 13 bases are shared with TRBD2. With 4 bases clipped from V and 8 bases from J, the junction kept 5 bases outside the gene matches. The CDR3 runs 15 residues. Per germline, CDR1 SGHVS and CDR2 FNYEAQ. The CDR3 loop reads CASSSRTSGGDEQFF. The DNA for the CDR3 is TGTGCCAGCAGCTCCCGGACTAGCGGGGGTGATGAGCAGTTCTTC.

The chain recombines TRBV27 with TRBJ2-1, with 12 bases identical to TRBD2. V shed 4 bases, J shed 7 bases, and the junction held 11 bases outside the gene matches. There are 17 residues in the CDR3. The germline CDR1 and CDR2 sequences are MNHEY and SMNVEV (reference sequence). The CDR3 region is CASSSGQGLAGRNEQFF. CDR3 in DNA: TGTGCCAGCAGTTCGGGACAGGGACTAGCGGGCCGAAATGAGCAGTTCTTC.

This sequence joins TRBV27 and TRBJ1-2; TRBD1 matches at 7 bases. The CDR3 is 15 residues long. The V and J ends lost 0 bases and 5 bases, in that order; junction bases with no gene match: 6. From germline, CDR1 is MNHEY and CDR2 SMNVEV (reference sequence). The CDR3 region has the DNA TGTGCCAGCAGTTTATCCGGGACAGAACTTTATGGCTACACCTTC. Protein sequence: CASSLSGTELYGYTF.

V is TRBV12-2 and J is TRBJ2-7; the table calls TRBD2, which could not be checked here. TRBV12-2 is a pseudogene locus. The CDR3 contains 19 residues. The CDR3 bases are TGTGCAAGTCGCTTTCGTGATACTAGCGGGAGGAGAGGCTCCTACGAGCAGTACTTC. Its protein is CASRFRDTSGRRGSYEQYF.